The 5 T cell receptor beta chains reported below all come from one sample, sequenced in a study of beta chain features in type 1 diabetes. Expressed TCRB transcripts got sequenced, as all isolated RNA was reverse transcribed. The data were produced by immunoSEQ multiplex PCR, yet TCRdb's version contains in-frame clones alone and is incomplete. The repertoire has 600,000 to 650,000 clones, 15% to 17% of them found once; the top ten carry around 0.1%. The sequenced material came from naive CD4+ T cells from blood. The source of these receptors is a man younger than 35 in good health.

This chain joins TRBV28 and TRBJ2-7; D is perhaps TRBD2 (6 bases). Germline V gene data show CDR1 as MDHEN and CDR2 as SYDVKM. The CDR3 loop spans 15 amino acids. Trimming removed 6 bases from V and 6 bases from J, with 21 bases in between. The CDR3 nucleotides are TGTGCCAGCAGGCGAGGCGAGACTAGAAGGGGCGAGCAGTACTTC. The encoded protein is CASRRGETRRGEQYF.

The table lists this clone with a few counts. Germline is not matched at one junction end, which may reflect a read error. The chain links TRBV10-3 to TRBJ2-6; D is ambiguous. This CDR3 contains 17 residues. Germline V gene lookup returns CDR1 ENHRY and CDR2 SYGVKD. CDR3 sequence: CALRDLRTNSGANVLTF. CDR3 in DNA: TGTGCCCTCAGAGATTTGCGTACCAACTCTGGGGCCAACGTCCTGACTTTC.

This clone has only a few counts. The rearrangement links TRBV5-6 to TRBJ2-1; D possibly corresponds to TRBD1 (6 bases). V dropped 4 bases and J dropped 3 bases, with 14 bases sitting between them. The length of the CDR3 is 15 residues. The germline V gene encodes CDR1 SGHDT and CDR2 YYEEEE. For the CDR3, the DNA is TGTGCCAGCAGCCGTGAGGGGACAAACTACAATGAGCAGTTCTTC. Residues: CASSREGTNYNEQFF.

The chain carries TRBV7-9 and TRBJ2-7, with D maybe TRBD1 (6 bases). Germline CDR1 is SEHNR and CDR2 is FQNEAQ (reference sequence). The CDR3 is made up of 15 amino acids. Trimming stripped 2 bases from V and 2 bases from J, with 13 bases between. CDR3 nucleotide sequence: TGTGCCAGCAGCTTAAAACAGGGTCCCACCTACGAGCAGTACTTC. Its translation: CASSLKQGPTYEQYF.

In its sample, this clone was seen a few times. This chain links TRBV18 with TRBJ2-2; no reliable D call. V was clipped by 2 bases and J by 0 bases, with 10 bases between them. Looked up from germline, CDR1 is KGHSH and CDR2 is LQKENI. CDR3 length: 16 residues. In DNA form, the CDR3 reads TGTGCCAGCTCACCAAGGTTCGGGCCGAACACCGGGGAGCTGTTTTTT. It is translated as CASSPRFGPNTGELFF.